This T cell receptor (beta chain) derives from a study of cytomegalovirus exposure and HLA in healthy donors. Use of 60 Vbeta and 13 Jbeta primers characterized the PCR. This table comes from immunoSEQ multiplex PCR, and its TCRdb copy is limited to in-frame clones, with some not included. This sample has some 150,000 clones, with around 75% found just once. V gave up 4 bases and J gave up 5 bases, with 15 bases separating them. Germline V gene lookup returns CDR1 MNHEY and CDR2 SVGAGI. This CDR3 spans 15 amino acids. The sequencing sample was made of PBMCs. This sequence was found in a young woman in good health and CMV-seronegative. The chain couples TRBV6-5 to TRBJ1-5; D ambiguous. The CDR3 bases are TGTGCCAGCAGTTCCGGAGTACTCGCCGATCAGCCCCAGCATTTT. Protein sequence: CASSSGVLADQPQHF.